This T cell receptor (beta chain) comes out of a study of regulatory T cells in long-lasting Graves disease. Specified time point: newly diagnosed GD, antithyroid drugs for less than 3 months. From RNA extracted from PBMCs, the TCR library was made. The CDR3 has 16 residues. Germline V lookup: CDR1 SGHTA, CDR2 FQGTGA. V was clipped by 2 bases and J by 1 base; unmatched bases: 2. General study results and limits: In persistent patients, shared public clonotypes (around 2,500) outnumbered those in new patients (about 1,000).

Only one count was recorded for this clonotype. Its antigen is unidentified. CDR3-region Arm-PCR and iRepertoire HTBI primers produced the TCR beta libraries. TCRdb re-derived calls from the multiplex PCR reads in MiXCR, one entry per CDR3 protein. The table has over 450,000 distinct CDR3 sequences, about 11% seen once. This sample was shared with a second study, whose subject was T cells in Graves' hyperthyroidism and ophthalmopathy.

The sequence was obtained from a woman aged 30 to 39 with Graves disease. This rearrangement joins TRBV7-3 to TRBJ2-3, with 11 bases that match TRBD2. Sample: peripheral blood mononuclear cells (PBMCs), taken at new diagnosis, from a patient treated with antithyroid drugs. The CDR3 coding sequence is TGTGCCAGCAGCTTACTAGCGGGAGGCCGCACAGATACGCAGTATTTT. It specifies CASSLLAGGRTDTQYF.